This TCR beta chain was identified during a study of blood T cells in healthy people across ages (dated by TCRdb to the mid-2010s). Regarding the study in general: In model experiments, roughly one uniquely barcoded TCR beta cDNA molecule per two T cells was captured by template switching. Using deep sequencing normalized with unique cDNA molecular identifiers, the study measured how TCR beta repertoire diversity changes with age. Donors were grouped into four age groups: young (average roughly 16 years), middle-aged (roughly 40), aged (62) and long-lived (about 90). Two additional independent replicas of 1 million unique cDNA reads from the same blood draw were analyzed for two donors (one aged 18 to 29 and one aged 80 or older). The paper as a whole reports these results and caveats: Observed TCR beta diversity per million T cells fell roughly linearly with age, and a significant reduction was already apparent by age about 38. Conclusive comparison of naive and antigen-experienced compartments was prevented by the profiling of bulk unsorted PBMCs. Estimates of total diversity based on one million sequenced T cells were regarded as lower bounds and as underestimates. Compared with the aged group, the long-lived group had more naive CD4+ T cells, fewer expanded clones and increased TCR diversity, suggesting age selection. There was a strong correlation between observed TCR beta diversity and the percentage of naive T cells measured by flow cytometry. Because donor CMV infection status was unknown, age-related changes in expanded clonotypes were potentially confounded.

CDR3 length: 14 amino acids, cysteine to phenylalanine. Only the CDR3 region is kept as DNA, spanning 42 bases read in frame from base 1. Germline trimming: 6 bases from V, 4 bases from J; junction bases outside gene matches: 8. CDR1 and CDR2, looked up from the germline V gene, are MNHEY and SVGEGT. Systemically healthy Caucasian individuals from Russia, about 38 in total and aged about 6 to 100 years, were included as donors. Each donor gave ten milliliters of peripheral blood, collected into EDTA-treated Vacutainer tubes. PBMCs were isolated by Ficoll-Paque density-gradient centrifugation, with at least 7 million obtained per sample. Total RNA was extracted from PBMCs with Trizol reagent, with at least 5 micrograms obtained per sample. Naive CD45RAhigh/CD27high T cell percentages were measured by flow cytometry on a PBMC aliquot from every donor. Worth noting for this clonotype: Its cognate antigen has yet to be identified. Within one base of it there is no much larger clone, and no base qualities were kept.

The library was generated by 5' RACE. The sequencer listed for this sample is Illumina HiSeq 2500. A second PCR of roughly 7 to 11 cycles was performed with a sample-barcoded 5' primer and a J-beta primer mix. A template-switch 5' adaptor carrying 12 random nucleotides introduced a unique molecular identifier onto each TCR beta cDNA molecule. At least 3 million CDR3-containing paired-end reads were obtained from each sample. First-strand cDNA was synthesized from all RNA with the Mint cDNA synthesis kit, primed by a TRBC-specific oligonucleotide. Following uracil-DNA glycosylase treatment, a first 18-cycle PCR with universal primers M1SS and BC2_uni_R was performed on all cDNA. Per the original workflow: Normalization of each sample was performed by random selection of 1 million high-quality reads, each carrying a distinct molecular identifier. Instead of being binned into consensus sequences, reads that shared molecular identifiers were thrown out. MiTCR, run with a Q25 quality threshold and the strictest error-elimination algorithm, handled CDR3 identification, clonotype clustering and error correction. Lower-bound total TCR beta diversity was estimated with a nonparametric unseen species model using Euler transformation. The raw public reads went through TCRdb reprocessing: fastp at Q25, MiXCR clone calling, in-frame beta chains kept. One record per CDR3 amino acid sequence lists the most common genes and DNA. The V and J calls shown here were made by TCRdb, not taken from the authors' results. The sample data list about 840,000 distinct CDR3 sequences, and just under 30% of these were observed just once. The ten largest clones add up to roughly a tenth of the sample.

The same data also went into a second study, on T cells of mothers and their children. As described in the second report: The donors were nine systemically healthy Caucasian individuals, made up of three mothers and their six children. cDNA synthesis used all of the extracted RNA, with roughly 1.5 ug of RNA in each 15 ul reaction. Sample barcodes and 2-4 random nucleotides were added via the M1S primer in the second PCR. Over 8.5 million TCR beta CDR3 reads were obtained for each mother, and 2.5 million to 3 million reads were obtained for each child. TCR recombination output is similarly shaped by thymic selection in related and unrelated pairs, with a minor effect exerted by inherited differences. Normalized repertoire overlap was always slightly but never significantly higher in related than unrelated mother-child pairs. With a sensitivity of about 100 clones per million clonotypes, no persistent microchimeric T cell clones were detected. The study used deep NGS to compare TCR beta repertoires of mothers and children, seeking features distinguishing related mother-child pairs from unrelated individuals. The mean age was around 42 +/- 4 years for the mothers and approximately 11 +/- 4 years for the children. After adapter ligation with NEBNext reagents, the libraries were sequenced on Illumina HiSeq 2000 with 100+100 nt paired-end reads. Mother and child libraries were prepared a month apart and sequenced in separate runs to prevent cross-contamination. For each donor, between about 450,000 and 2,300,000 distinct TCR beta clonotypes were identified. Naive TCR beta clonotypes were estimated from low-frequency clonotypes matched to each donor's FACS-determined naive share, without sorting.

The chain links TRBV6-2 or TRBV6-3 with TRBJ1-1, and 7 junction bases match TRBD1. This sequence was found in a woman aged 40 to 49 in good health. The sequencing sample was made of blood. The DNA reads TGTGCCAGCAGCTCCGGGACAGTCCCCACTGAAGCTTTCTTT. Translated, it reads CASSSGTVPTEAFF.